A selection of T cell receptor beta chains follows, all from one sample in a study of T cell responses to AZD1222 COVID-19 vaccine. Sequenced by immunoSEQ multiplex PCR; TCRdb stores in-frame clones only, minus some. Altogether 150,000 to 200,000 clones are present, 85% to 95% being singletons, with the ten largest covering 1.5% to 2%. The sequences come from peripheral blood, collected 28 days after the second AZD1222 dose. Receptors originate from an adult who received the AZD1222 COVID-19 vaccine. The CDR3 runs from the conserved cysteine through the conserved F or W. The order of the fields is J gene, V gene, clone size, D gene, CDR3 DNA, CDR3 protein. D genes are given only for firm matches. Some rows have no size entry. The others give once, few or many, or a class for an expanded clone.

>TRBJ1-2|TRBV6-5|few|TRBD1
TGTGCCAGCAGTTCCCCAGGGGGCTATGGCTACACCTTC
CASSSPGGYGYTF
>TRBJ2-3|TRBV7-2|.|TRBD1
TGTGCCAGCAGCTTAGTCAGCGGGACAGGGGCAGATACGCAGTATTTT
CASSLVSGTGADTQYF
>TRBJ1-1|TRBV9|.|.
TGTGCCAGCAGCGTAGATCCCAGGGGGAACACTGAAGCTTTCTTT
CASSVDPRGNTEAFF
>TRBJ1-5|TRBV28|.|.
TGTGCCAGCAGTCCTTGGAGGGGTATTAGCAATCAGCCCCAGCATTTT
CASSPWRGISNQPQHF
>TRBJ1-2|TRBV25-1|.|.
TGTGCCAGCAGTGAATACCGACAGAACGGCTACACCTTC
CASSEYRQNGYTF
>TRBJ1-2|TRBV19|.|.
TGTGCCAGTAGTATAGTGAACAGAAACTATGGCTACACCTTC
CASSIVNRNYGYTF
>TRBJ2-3|TRBV4-3|.|TRBD2
TGCGCCAGCAGCCACCCAGAAGCTCTTAGCGGGGGGCACTCGGACGTGGATACGCAGTATTTT
CASSHPEALSGGHSDVDTQYF
>TRBJ2-7|TRBV11-2|.|TRBD2
TGTGCCAGCAGCACAACTATAGCGGGGCCCAATTACGAGCAGTACTTC
CASSTTIAGPNYEQYF
>TRBJ1-2|TRBV3-1/TRBV3-2|.|.
TGTGCCAGCAGCCAAGATCCTTGGACGGATTACGATGGCTACACCTTC
CASSQDPWTDYDGYTF
>TRBJ2-7|TRBV5-1|.|.
TGCGCCAGCAGCTTGAGAGGGAGCAGGTACGACGAGCAGTACTTC
CASSLRGSRYDEQYF
>TRBJ1-4|TRBV4-3|.|TRBD1
TGCGCCAGCAGAAAAACCGGGACAGGGGGTGAAAAACTGTTTTTT
CASRKTGTGGEKLFF
>TRBJ2-4|TRBV6-5|.|.
TGTGCCAGCAGTCCGAAGACGAACATTCAGTACTTC
CASSPKTNIQYF
>TRBJ2-5|TRBV27|.|.
TGTGCCAGCAGTTTCTCCGCCCTAGGTCGAGAGACCCAGTACTTC
CASSFSALGRETQYF
>TRBJ1-4|TRBV2|.|.
TGTGCCGGGGGGTCGGGGCTCATTAATGAAAAACTGTTTTTT
CAGGSGLINEKLFF
>TRBJ2-7|TRBV5-1|.|.
TGCGCCAGCAGCTTACCCCGAGGGGACGAGCAGTACTTC
CASSLPRGDEQYF
>TRBJ1-1|TRBV2|once|.
TGTGCCAGCAGGGAGGACTGGAACACTGAAGCTTTCTTT
CASREDWNTEAFF
>TRBJ1-4|TRBV7-2|.|TRBD1
TGTGCCAGCAGCTTAAACAGGGGGTTATACGAAAAACTGTTTTTT
CASSLNRGLYEKLFF
>TRBJ2-1|TRBV7-2|.|TRBD2
TGTGCCAGCAGCCAGCCGGGACTAGCGGCCCCTGAGCAGTTCTTC
CASSQPGLAAPEQFF
>TRBJ1-5|TRBV5-6|.|.
TGTGCCAGCAGCTTGATCCAGGATCCTAATCAGCCCCAGCATTTT
CASSLIQDPNQPQHF
>TRBJ1-4|TRBV24-1|once|.
TGTGCCACCAGTGACGGGACTCCTCAGACCCGTGAAAAACTGTTTTTT
CATSDGTPQTREKLFF
>TRBJ2-3|TRBV19|.|TRBD2
TGTGCCAGTATGAGCGGGAGCTTAAGCACAGATACGCAGTATTTT
CASMSGSLSTDTQYF
>TRBJ2-5|TRBV19|.|TRBD1
TGTGCCAGTAGTACCGGGACAGGGGTTTTACGAGAGACCCAGTACTTC
CASSTGTGVLRETQYF
>TRBJ1-6|TRBV19|.|.
TGTGCCAGTAGTACCCGGACAGAGGGAAATTCACCCCTCCACTTT
CASSTRTEGNSPLHF
>TRBJ2-1|TRBV6-1|.|TRBD1
TGTGCCAGCAGTGGTCTTCCGCAGGGGGCTGGCAATGAGCAGTTCTTC
CASSGLPQGAGNEQFF
>TRBJ1-2|TRBV29-1|.|.
TGCAGCGTTGAAGATCCCAGGGGCCATGGCTACACCTTC
CSVEDPRGHGYTF
>TRBJ1-1|TRBV3-1/TRBV3-2|.|.
TGTGCCAGCAGCCAAGATTATTTGCAGGGCGAAGCTTTCTTT
CASSQDYLQGEAFF
>TRBJ2-5|TRBV28|.|TRBD2
TGTGCCAGCAGCAACACACCGGGACTAGCGGGAGAGACCCAGTACTTC
CASSNTPGLAGETQYF
>TRBJ2-7|TRBV28|.|TRBD2
TGTGCCAGCAGGACTAGCGGGGGATTAGGAGCCTACGAGCAGTACTTC
CASRTSGGLGAYEQYF
>TRBJ1-6|TRBV2|.|.
TGTGCCAGCAGTGTGGAGGCCCACTACTATAATTCACCCCTCCACTTT
CASSVEAHYYNSPLHF
>TRBJ2-5|TRBV5-5|.|TRBD2
TGTGCCAGCACCACACCGGGACTAGCGGGAGGCCGAGGAGAGACCCAGTACTTC
CASTTPGLAGGRGETQYF
>TRBJ2-2|TRBV30|.|TRBD1
TGTGCCTGGAGGCCGGGACAGGGGGCGTTGGACACCGGGGAGCTGTTTTTT
CAWRPGQGALDTGELFF
>TRBJ1-5|TRBV6-5|.|.
TGTGCCAGCAGCGCGCCTACCTTTAGCAATCAGCCCCAGCATTTT
CASSAPTFSNQPQHF
>TRBJ1-2|TRBV6-6|.|.
TGTGCCAGCAGCAATGATGGGGGTTCCTATGGCTACACCTTC
CASSNDGGSYGYTF